This TCR beta chain was obtained from a study of T cells in Graves' hyperthyroidism and ophthalmopathy. TCR beta CDR3 region amplification was performed from RNA transcripts. A set of HTBI primers served as the primers for a first-round RT-PCR of the TCR CDR3. TCRdb redid the calling of the multiplex PCR reads with MiXCR, one entry per CDR3 protein. Here the sample spans about 420,000 distinct CDR3 sequences, around a sixth being singletons. Germline-derived CDR1 and CDR2 are LGHDT and YNNKEL (reference sequence). This CDR3 has 15 residues. Trimming removed 1 base at V and 3 bases at J, with 12 bases between. A word on this clonotype: Its antigen is undetermined.

Study results and caveats: The model's output predicted ophthalmopathy at a median of 6.5 months prior to onset. Most expanded thyroid clonotypes above 0.001 also appeared in blood.

Patients between 18 and 65 years old had hyperthyroidism, newly diagnosed and lasting under 2 months. This sample holds PBMCs from roughly 10 ml fresh peripheral blood. The specimen sequenced was blood. This receptor was taken from a young woman with Graves' hyperthyroidism. This chain connects TRBV3-1 to TRBJ2-5, with D perhaps TRBD1 (5 bases). DNA for the CDR3: TGTGCCAGCAGCCAAGCCCTGACAGAAAAAGAGACCCAGTACTTC. Amino acid sequence: CASSQALTEKETQYF.